This T cell receptor (beta chain) appears in the sequencing data of a study of blood T cell repertoires in COVID-19. Looking at the study overall: COVID-19 samples, acute and convalescent, were from the United States, Italy and Spain. The cDNA or gDNA used as material had been derived from T cells, B-cell-depleted T cells, or PBMCs.

One Seattle source followed patients from active infection through their disease course. In the original processing: For nucleated cells, counts were estimated from reference gene primer amplification. TCRdb keeps only in-frame clones here, not all; method: immunoSEQ multiplex PCR. V and J calls and clone size are given by that table; D and trimming were obtained from the DNA. This table has approximately 290,000 clones, approximately 85% appearing once. The receptor was derived from a human donor with COVID-19, enrolled during active disease. The donor label of this sample is uncertain. The material sequenced was peripheral blood.

CDR3 protein: CASSLILGEQYF. In DNA, the CDR3 is TGTGCCAGCAGCCTGATACTAGGGGAGCAGTACTTC. The V gene is TRBV28, the J gene TRBJ2-7; perhaps TRBD2 as D (5 bases). Trimming left V 6 bases short and J 7 bases short, with 13 bases between. The germline gives CDR1 MDHEN, CDR2 SYDVKM. This CDR3 is built from 12 residues.